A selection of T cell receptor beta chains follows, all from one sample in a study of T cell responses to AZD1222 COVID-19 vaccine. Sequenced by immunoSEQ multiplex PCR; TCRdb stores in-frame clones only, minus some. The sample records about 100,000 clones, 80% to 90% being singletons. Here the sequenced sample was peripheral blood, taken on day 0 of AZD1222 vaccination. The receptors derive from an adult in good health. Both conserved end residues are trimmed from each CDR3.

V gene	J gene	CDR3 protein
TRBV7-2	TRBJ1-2	ASSLPGRGGYT
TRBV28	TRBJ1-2	ASSPPDPWGYT
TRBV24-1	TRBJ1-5	ATSDPRGGNQPQH
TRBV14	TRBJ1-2	ASSLHRGPAGYT
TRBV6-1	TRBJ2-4	ASSDPRLAVNIQY
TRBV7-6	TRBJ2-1	ASSLGRTNEQF
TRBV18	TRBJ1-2	ASSPSIANYGYT
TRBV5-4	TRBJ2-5	ASSLSRSQETQY
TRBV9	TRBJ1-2	ASSPLDLFRGYT
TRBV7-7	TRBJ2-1	ASSPSRTSGRGNEQF
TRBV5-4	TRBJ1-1	ASSQTGVGTEAF
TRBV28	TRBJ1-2	ASSFKLIYGYT
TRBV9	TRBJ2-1	ASSVDYPRLAGGPTSYNEQF
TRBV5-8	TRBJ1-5	ASSLGHRNQPQH
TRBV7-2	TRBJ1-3	ASSLDGQGSGNTIY
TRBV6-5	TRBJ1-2	ASSYSNRGLAGGYT
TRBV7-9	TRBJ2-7	ASSPDTSSYEQY
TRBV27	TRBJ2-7	ASSSYRGDAYEQY
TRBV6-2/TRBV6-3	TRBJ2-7	ASSPRQGAKEQY
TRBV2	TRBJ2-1	ASSDYVGNEQF
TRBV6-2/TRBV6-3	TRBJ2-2	ASSDARGRAGELF
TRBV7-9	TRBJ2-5	ASSPGQGSSQETQY
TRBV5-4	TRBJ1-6	ASKIWGADSPLH
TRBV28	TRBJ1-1	ASNNLLTEAF
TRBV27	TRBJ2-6	ASSLNLDSTGANVLT
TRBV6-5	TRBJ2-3	ATRQGGADTQY
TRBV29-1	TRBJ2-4	SVTSLNIQY
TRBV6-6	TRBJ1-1	ASSYDQGTWGEAF
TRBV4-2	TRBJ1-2	ASSQGPPSNYGYT
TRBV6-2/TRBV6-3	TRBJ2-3	ASSPGLVSDTQY
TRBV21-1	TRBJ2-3	ASHIHRGLCTDTQY
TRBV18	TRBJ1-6	ASSPHPGTGGSPLH
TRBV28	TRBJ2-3	ASRASRRKRQY
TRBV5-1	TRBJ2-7	ASSFRDRTYEQY
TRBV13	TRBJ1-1	ASSLGRLNTEAF
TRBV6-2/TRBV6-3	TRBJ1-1	ASSYSRPWNTEAF
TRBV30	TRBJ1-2	AWSPTGVGYT
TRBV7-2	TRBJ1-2	ASSLNGFNYGYT